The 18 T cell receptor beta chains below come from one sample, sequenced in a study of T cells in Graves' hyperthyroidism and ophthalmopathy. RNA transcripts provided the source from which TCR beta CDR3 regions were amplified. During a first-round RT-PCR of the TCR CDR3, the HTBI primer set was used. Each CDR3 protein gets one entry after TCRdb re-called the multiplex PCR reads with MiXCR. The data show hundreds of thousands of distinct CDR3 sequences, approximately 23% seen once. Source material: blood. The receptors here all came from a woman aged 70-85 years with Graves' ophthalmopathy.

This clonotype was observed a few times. The chain's CDR3 is CASSSGRDYEQYF. The CDR3 DNA reads TGTGCCAGCAGTTCGGGGAGGGACTACGAGCAGTACTTC. The V gene is TRBV5-4, the J gene TRBJ2-7; 7 bases map to TRBD2. This CDR3 is 13 amino acids long. Unmatched junction bases numbered 5, after V lost 5 bases and J lost 3 bases. The germline V gene has CDR1 SGHNT and CDR2 YYREEE (reference sequence).

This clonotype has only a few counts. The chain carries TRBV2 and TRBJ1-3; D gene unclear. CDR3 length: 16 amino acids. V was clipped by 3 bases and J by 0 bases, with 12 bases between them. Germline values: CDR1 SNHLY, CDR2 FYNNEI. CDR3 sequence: CASSDEYMHSGNTIYF. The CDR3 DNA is TGTGCCAGCAGTGATGAATATATGCACTCTGGAAACACCATATATTTT.

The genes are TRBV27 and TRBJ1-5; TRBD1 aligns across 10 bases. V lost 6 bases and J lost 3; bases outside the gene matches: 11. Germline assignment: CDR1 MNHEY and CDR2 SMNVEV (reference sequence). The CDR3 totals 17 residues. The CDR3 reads CASSPSPGTGVNQPQHF. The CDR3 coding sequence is TGTGCCAGCAGCCCTAGTCCCGGGACAGGGGTCAATCAGCCCCAGCATTTT.

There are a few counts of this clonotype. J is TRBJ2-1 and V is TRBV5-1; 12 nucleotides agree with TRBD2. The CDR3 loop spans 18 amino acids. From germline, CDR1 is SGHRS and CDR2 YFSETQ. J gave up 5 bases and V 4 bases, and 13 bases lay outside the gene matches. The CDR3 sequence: CASSPRPGLAGGDNEQFF. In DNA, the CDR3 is TGCGCCAGCAGCCCTAGACCGGGACTAGCGGGCGGGGACAATGAGCAGTTCTTC.

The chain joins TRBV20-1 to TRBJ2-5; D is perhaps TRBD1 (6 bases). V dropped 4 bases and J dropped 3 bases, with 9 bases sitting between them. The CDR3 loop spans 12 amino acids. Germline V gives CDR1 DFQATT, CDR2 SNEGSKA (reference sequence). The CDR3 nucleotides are TGCAGTGCTATTACAGGGAAAGAGACCCAGTACTTC. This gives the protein CSAITGKETQYF.

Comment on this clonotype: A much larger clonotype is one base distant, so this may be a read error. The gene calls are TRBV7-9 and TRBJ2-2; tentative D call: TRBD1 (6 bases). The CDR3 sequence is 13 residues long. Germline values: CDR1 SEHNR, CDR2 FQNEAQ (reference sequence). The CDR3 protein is CAGSFGQSRELFF. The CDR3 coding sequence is TGTGCCGGCAGCTTCGGACAGAGCAGGGAGCTGTTTTTT.

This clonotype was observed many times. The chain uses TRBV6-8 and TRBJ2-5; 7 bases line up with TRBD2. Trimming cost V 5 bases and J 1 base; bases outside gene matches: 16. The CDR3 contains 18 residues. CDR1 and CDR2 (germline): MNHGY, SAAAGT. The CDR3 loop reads CASSTGRGRDYLQETQYF. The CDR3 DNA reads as TGTGCCAGCAGTACGGGTAGAGGGAGGGACTACCTCCAAGAGACCCAGTACTTC.

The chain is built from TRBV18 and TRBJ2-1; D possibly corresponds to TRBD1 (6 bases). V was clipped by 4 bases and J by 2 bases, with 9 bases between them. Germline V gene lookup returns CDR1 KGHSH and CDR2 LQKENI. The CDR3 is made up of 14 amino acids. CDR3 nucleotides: TGTGCCAGCTCACTGAACAGGGCCTACAATGAGCAGTTCTTC. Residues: CASSLNRAYNEQFF. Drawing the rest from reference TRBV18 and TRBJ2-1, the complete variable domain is NAGVMQNPRHLVRRRGQEARLRCSPMKGHSHVYWYRQLPEEGLKFMVYLQKENIIDESGMPKERFSAEFPKEGPSILRIQQVVRGDSAAYFCASSLNRAYNEQFFGPGTRLTVL.

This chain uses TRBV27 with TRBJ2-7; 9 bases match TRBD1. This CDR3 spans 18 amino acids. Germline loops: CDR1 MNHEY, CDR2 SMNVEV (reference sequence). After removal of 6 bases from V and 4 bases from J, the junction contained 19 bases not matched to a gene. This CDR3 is CASSTGTGLFRDAYEQYF. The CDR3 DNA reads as TGTGCCAGCAGCACGGGGACAGGGTTATTCAGAGATGCGTACGAGCAGTACTTC.

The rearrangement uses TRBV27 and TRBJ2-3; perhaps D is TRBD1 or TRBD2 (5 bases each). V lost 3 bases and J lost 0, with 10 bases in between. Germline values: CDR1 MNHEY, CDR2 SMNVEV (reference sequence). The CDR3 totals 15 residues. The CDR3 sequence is CASSFVGTSTDTQYF. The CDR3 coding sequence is TGTGCCAGCAGTTTTGTCGGGACCAGCACAGATACGCAGTATTTT.

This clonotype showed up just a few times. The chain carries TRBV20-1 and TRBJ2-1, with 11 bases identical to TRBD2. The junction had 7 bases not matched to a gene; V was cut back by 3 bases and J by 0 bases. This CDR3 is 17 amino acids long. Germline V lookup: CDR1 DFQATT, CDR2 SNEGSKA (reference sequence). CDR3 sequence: CSASSTSGMGSYNEQFF. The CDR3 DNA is TGCAGTGCTAGTTCGACTAGCGGGATGGGCTCCTACAATGAGCAGTTCTTC.

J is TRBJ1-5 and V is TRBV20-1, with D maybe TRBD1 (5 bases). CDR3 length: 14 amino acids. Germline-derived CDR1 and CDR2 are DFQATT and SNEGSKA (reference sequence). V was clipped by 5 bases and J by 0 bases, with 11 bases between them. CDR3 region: CSALGTDSNQPQHF. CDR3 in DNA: TGCAGTGCTCTCGGGACGGATAGCAATCAGCCCCAGCATTTT.

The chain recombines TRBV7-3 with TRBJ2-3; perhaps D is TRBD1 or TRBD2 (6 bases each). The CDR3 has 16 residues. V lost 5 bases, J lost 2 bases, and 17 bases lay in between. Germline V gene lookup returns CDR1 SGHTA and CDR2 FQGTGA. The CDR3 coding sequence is TGTGCCAGCAGCCCCTCGGGGGCGGGAAACACAGATACGCAGTATTTT. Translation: CASSPSGAGNTDTQYF.

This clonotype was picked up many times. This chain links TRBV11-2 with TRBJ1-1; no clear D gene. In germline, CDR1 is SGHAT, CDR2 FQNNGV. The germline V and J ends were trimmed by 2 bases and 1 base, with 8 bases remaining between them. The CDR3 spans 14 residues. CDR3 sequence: CASSLKFQNTEAFF. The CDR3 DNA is TGTGCCAGCAGCTTAAAATTTCAGAACACTGAAGCTTTCTTT.

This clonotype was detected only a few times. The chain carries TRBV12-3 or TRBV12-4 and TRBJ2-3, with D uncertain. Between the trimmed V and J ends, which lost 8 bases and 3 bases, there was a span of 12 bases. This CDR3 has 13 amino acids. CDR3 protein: CASVGYLTDTQYF. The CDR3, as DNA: TGTGCCAGCGTGGGTTATTTGACAGATACGCAGTATTTT.

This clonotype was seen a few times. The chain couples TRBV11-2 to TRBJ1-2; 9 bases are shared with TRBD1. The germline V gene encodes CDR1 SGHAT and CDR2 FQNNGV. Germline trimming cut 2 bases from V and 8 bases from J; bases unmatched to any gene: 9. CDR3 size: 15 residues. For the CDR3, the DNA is TGTGCCAGCAGCTTATGGACAGGGGACTATGTAGGCTACACCTTC. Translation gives CASSLWTGDYVGYTF.

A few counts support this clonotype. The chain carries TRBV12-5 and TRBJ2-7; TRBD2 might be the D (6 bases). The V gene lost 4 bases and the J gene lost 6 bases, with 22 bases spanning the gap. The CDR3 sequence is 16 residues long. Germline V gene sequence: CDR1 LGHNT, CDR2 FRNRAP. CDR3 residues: CASGSPAGLRAGEQYF. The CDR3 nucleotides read TGTGCTAGTGGTTCCCCCGCGGGACTTCGAGCGGGCGAGCAGTACTTC.

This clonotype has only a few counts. CDR3 in DNA: TGCAGCGTTGAAGATCCCGATCAGCCGAACACTGAAGCTTTCTTT. It translates to CSVEDPDQPNTEAFF. The genes are TRBV29-1 and TRBJ1-1; D remains unclear. V was clipped by 0 bases and J by 1 base, with 12 bases between them. CDR3 length equals 15 residues. Germline lookup yields CDR1 SQVTM and CDR2 ANQGSEA.